One and the same sample provided the 15 T cell receptor beta chains below, sequenced in a study of cytomegalovirus exposure and HLA in healthy donors. The primer mix had 60 Vbeta and 13 Jbeta primers. Only in-frame clones appear in the TCRdb table, and some are missing; sequencing was by immunoSEQ multiplex PCR. The top ten hold around 6.2% of the sample, which has about 150,000 clones, roughly four fifths seen once. Sequencing was done on a sample of PBMCs. These receptors were collected from a young man in good health and CMV-seropositive.

The genes are TRBV5-1 and TRBJ1-1; a weak D match, TRBD1 (5 bases). There are 16 residues in the CDR3. Germline V gene data show CDR1 as SGHRS and CDR2 as YFSETQ. The germline V and J ends were trimmed by 0 bases and 0 bases, with 12 bases remaining between them. The CDR3 here is CASSLGDSRMNTEAFF. The DNA for the CDR3 is TGCGCCAGCAGCTTGGGTGACAGTAGAATGAACACTGAAGCTTTCTTT.

This clone was recorded many times. The rearrangement links TRBV7-2 to TRBJ1-4; D gene ambiguous. Germline V gene data show CDR1 as SGHTA and CDR2 as FQGNSA. Trimming removed 1 base from V and 2 bases from J, with 5 bases in between. The CDR3 totals 14 residues. CDR3 sequence: CASSLDWTNEKLFF. The CDR3 DNA is TGTGCCAGCAGCTTAGACTGGACTAATGAAAAACTGTTTTTT.

The chain employs TRBV5-1 and TRBJ2-1; 10 bases fit TRBD2. CDR1 is SGHRS and CDR2 is YFSETQ in the germline V gene. V was pared by 1 base and J by 9 bases, with 7 bases of the junction left unmatched. This CDR3 region has 15 residues. This chain's CDR3 is CASSLLAGGFAEQFF. The CDR3 DNA follows: TGCGCCAGCAGCTTGTTAGCGGGGGGTTTTGCTGAGCAGTTCTTC.

The V and J genes are TRBV19 and TRBJ1-5; tentative D call: TRBD1 (5 bases). The CDR3 contains 13 residues. CDR1 and CDR2 (germline): LNHDA, SQIVND (reference sequence). V lost 7 bases, J lost 6 bases, and 13 bases lay in between. The CDR3 reads CASTSEGAQPQHF. The CDR3 bases are TGTGCCAGTACCTCTGAAGGGGCTCAGCCCCAGCATTTT.

The chain recombines TRBV28 with TRBJ2-3; 10 bases are a match to TRBD2. Per the germline V gene, CDR1 is MDHEN and CDR2 is SYDVKM. The junction had 13 bases not matched to a gene; V was cut back by 4 bases and J by 6 bases. This CDR3 has 17 residues. In DNA form, the CDR3 reads TGTGCCAGCAGTTCCCACGGAATTAGCGGGAGGATGGATACGCAGTATTTT. This encodes CASSSHGISGRMDTQYF.

CDR3 DNA sequence: TGTGCCAGCATGGCAGGGGGCCGTAATCAGCCCCAGCATTTT. This translates into CASMAGGRNQPQHF. The chain couples TRBV2 to TRBJ1-5, with 8 bases matching TRBD1. The CDR3 sequence is 14 residues long. CDR1 is SNHLY, CDR2 FYNNEI, per germline. The V and J ends lost 7 bases and 4 bases, in that order; junction bases with no gene match: 6.

The chain carries TRBV28 and TRBJ1-5; D perhaps matches TRBD1 (6 bases). Per the germline V gene, CDR1 is MDHEN and CDR2 is SYDVKM. The length of the CDR3 is 15 residues. Trimming removed 5 bases from V and 2 bases from J, with 13 bases in between. This chain's CDR3 is CASSPRGSGNQPQHF. The CDR3 nucleotides read TGTGCCAGCAGTCCTAGGGGGTCTGGCAATCAGCCCCAGCATTTT.

This clone was detected only a few times. This chain connects TRBV4-3 to TRBJ2-3; perhaps TRBD2 as D (5 bases). Trimming stripped 3 bases from V and 3 bases from J, with 13 bases between. The CDR3 runs to 15 residues. Germline V gene lookup returns CDR1 LGHNA and CDR2 YSLEER. The CDR3 DNA reads as TGCGCCAGCAGCCATAAAGGACTGCCAACAGATACGCAGTATTTT. Its translation: CASSHKGLPTDTQYF.

The chain carries TRBV6-5 and TRBJ1-1; maybe TRBD1 (5 bases). There are 13 residues in the CDR3. The germline CDR1 and CDR2 sequences are MNHEY and SVGAGI. The V end was cut by 6 bases, the J end by 1 base, with 9 bases between. The CDR3 DNA is TGTGCCAGCAGCTGGGGGGGGAACACTGAAGCTTTCTTT. This encodes CASSWGGNTEAFF.

V gene TRBV28 combines with J gene TRBJ2-3; no reliable D call. V lost 3 bases and J lost 0, with 10 bases in between. Germline loops: CDR1 MDHEN, CDR2 SYDVKM. This CDR3 is 15 amino acids long. DNA for the CDR3: TGTGCCAGCAGTTTCGGTGAGACTAGCACAGATACGCAGTATTTT. This gives the protein CASSFGETSTDTQYF.

The chain combines TRBV4-3 with TRBJ1-2; D might be TRBD1 (6 bases). Trimming removed 4 bases from V and 8 bases from J, with 20 bases in between. CDR1 is LGHNA and CDR2 is YSLEER in the germline V gene. This CDR3 is 15 amino acids long. The CDR3 region has the DNA TGCGCCAGCAGCCGCGGATCCCAGGACGGACAGGGCTACACCTTC. Amino acid sequence: CASSRGSQDGQGYTF.

CDR3 region: CASRATGGRTDTQYF. For the CDR3, the DNA is TGTGCCAGCAGGGCGACAGGGGGCAGAACAGATACGCAGTATTTT. The chain couples TRBV6-6 to TRBJ2-3, with TRBD1 matching 10 bases. J gave up 3 bases and V 6 bases, and 6 bases lay outside the gene matches. The CDR3 covers 15 residues. CDR1 is MNHNY, CDR2 SVGAGI, per germline (reference sequence).

This rearrangement joins TRBV5-1 to TRBJ1-5; no firm D call. The germline CDR1 and CDR2 sequences are SGHRS and YFSETQ. The CDR3 is 14 amino acids. The V gene lost 0 bases and the J gene lost 6 bases, with 10 bases spanning the gap. The DNA for the CDR3 is TGCGCCAGCAGCTTGGGGGGAGGTGGTCAGCCCCAGCATTTT. This gives the protein CASSLGGGGQPQHF.

The chain recombines TRBV6-1 with TRBJ2-6; D call uncertain. CDR1 is MNHNS and CDR2 is SASEGT in the germline V gene. The CDR3 runs to 15 residues. Trimming left V 6 bases short and J 0 bases short, with 9 bases between. The CDR3, as DNA: TGTGCCAGCAGGCCAGGTAGCTCTGGGGCCAACGTCCTGACTTTC. The encoded protein is CASRPGSSGANVLTF.

V gene TRBV6-6 combines with J gene TRBJ2-5, with TRBD1 matching over 8 bases. The better agreement between TRBJ2-7 and the DNA end casts doubt on the J call. This CDR3 has 14 residues. CDR1 is MNHNY, CDR2 SVGAGI, per germline (reference sequence). CDR3 coding DNA: TGTGCCAGCAGTTACGACAGGGGTGCCTACGAGCAGTACTTC. Protein: CASSYDRGAYEQYF.